This TCR beta chain was observed in a study of T cell responses to AZD1222 COVID-19 vaccine. Points from the study as a whole: Nearly half of spike-specific TCRs reportedly target unmutated variant regions. Only a handful of AZD1222 recipients were seropositive at baseline. Donors skewed white British and female; clonal diversity was possibly underestimated.

Pooling of second doses given at about 4 or about 12 weeks was done. Trimming cost V 2 bases and J 0 bases; bases outside gene matches: 13. CDR3 length: 19 amino acids. The germline CDR1 and CDR2 sequences are SGHVS and FQNEAQ. The method was immunoSEQ multiplex PCR; TCRdb's version includes in-frame clones alone and lacks a portion of them. The table has some 150,000 clones, 70% to 90% seen once. As regards this clone: The antigen is unknown.

The TCR was taken from an adult who received the AZD1222 COVID-19 vaccine. This chain joins TRBV7-8 and TRBJ1-5; 7 bases agree with TRBD1. The specimen was peripheral blood, collected 28 days after the second AZD1222 dose. CDR3 DNA sequence: TGTGCCAGCAGCTTAAATCGGGACAGTACTAGCATTAGCAATCAGCCCCAGCATTTT. It is translated as CASSLNRDSTSISNQPQHF.